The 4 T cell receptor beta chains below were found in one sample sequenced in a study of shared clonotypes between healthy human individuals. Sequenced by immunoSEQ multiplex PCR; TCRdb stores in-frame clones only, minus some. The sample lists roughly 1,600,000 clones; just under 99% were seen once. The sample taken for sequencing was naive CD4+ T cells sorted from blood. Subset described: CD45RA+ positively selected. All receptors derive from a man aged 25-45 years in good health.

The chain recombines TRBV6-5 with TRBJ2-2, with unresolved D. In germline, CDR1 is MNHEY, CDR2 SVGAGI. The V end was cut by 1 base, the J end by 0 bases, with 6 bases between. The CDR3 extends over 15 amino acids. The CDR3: CASSYLLANTGELFF. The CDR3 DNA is TGTGCCAGCAGTTACTTACTCGCGAACACCGGGGAGCTGTTTTTT.

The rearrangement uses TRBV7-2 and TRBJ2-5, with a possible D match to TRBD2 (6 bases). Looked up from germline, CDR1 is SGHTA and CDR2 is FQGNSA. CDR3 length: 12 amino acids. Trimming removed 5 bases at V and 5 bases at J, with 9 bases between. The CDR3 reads CASSRREETQYF. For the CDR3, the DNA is TGTGCCAGCAGCCGACGGGAGGAGACCCAGTACTTC.

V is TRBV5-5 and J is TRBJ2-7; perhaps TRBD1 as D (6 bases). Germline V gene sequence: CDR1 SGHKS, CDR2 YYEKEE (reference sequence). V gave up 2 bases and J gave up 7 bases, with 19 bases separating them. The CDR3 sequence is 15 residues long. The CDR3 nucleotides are TGTGCCAGCAGCTTAATTTTGGGCTTCCAGGGGGAGCAGTACTTC. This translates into CASSLILGFQGEQYF.

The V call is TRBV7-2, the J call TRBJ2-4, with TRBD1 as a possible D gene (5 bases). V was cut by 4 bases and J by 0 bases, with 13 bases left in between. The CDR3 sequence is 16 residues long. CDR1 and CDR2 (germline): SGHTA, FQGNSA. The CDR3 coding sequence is TGTGCCAGCAGCTCGTACCCAGGGTCAGCCAAAAACATTCAGTACTTC. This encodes CASSSYPGSAKNIQYF.